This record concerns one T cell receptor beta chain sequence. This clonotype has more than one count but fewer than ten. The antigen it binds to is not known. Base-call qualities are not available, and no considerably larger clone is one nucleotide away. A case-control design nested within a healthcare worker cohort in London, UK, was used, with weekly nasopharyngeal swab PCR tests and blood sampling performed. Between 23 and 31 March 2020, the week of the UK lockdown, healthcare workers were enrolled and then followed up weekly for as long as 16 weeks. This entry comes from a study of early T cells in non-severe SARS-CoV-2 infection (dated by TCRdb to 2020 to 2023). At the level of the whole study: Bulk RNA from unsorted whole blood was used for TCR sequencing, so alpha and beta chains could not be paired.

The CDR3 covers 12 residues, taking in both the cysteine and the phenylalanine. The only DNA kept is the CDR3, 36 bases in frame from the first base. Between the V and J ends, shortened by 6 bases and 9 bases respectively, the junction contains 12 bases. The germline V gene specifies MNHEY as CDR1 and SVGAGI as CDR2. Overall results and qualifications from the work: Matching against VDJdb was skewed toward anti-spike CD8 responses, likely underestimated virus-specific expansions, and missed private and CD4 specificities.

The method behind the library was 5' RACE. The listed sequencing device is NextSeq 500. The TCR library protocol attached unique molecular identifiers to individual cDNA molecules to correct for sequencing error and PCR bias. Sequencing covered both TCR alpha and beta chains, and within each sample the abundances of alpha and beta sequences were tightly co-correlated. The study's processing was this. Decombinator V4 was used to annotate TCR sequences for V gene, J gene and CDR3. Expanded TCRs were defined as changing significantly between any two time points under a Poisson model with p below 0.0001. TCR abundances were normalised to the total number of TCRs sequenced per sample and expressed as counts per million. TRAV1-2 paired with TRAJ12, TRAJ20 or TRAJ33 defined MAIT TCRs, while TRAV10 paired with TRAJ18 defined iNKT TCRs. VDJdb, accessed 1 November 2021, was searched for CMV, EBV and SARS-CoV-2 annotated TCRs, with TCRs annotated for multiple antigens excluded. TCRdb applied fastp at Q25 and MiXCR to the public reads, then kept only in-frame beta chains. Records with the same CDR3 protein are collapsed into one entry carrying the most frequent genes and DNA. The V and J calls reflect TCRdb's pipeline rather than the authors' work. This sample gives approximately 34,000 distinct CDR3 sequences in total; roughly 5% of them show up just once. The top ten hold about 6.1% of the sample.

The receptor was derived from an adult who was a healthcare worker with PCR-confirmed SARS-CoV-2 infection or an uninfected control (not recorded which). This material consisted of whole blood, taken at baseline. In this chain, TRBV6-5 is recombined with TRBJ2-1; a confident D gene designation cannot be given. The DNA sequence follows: TGTGCCAGCAGGGGGAAGCTTGGTGAGCAGTTCTTC. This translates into CASRGKLGEQFF.